One sample yielded the 22 T cell receptor beta chains listed below, sequenced in a study of blood T cell repertoires in COVID-19. The data were produced by immunoSEQ multiplex PCR, yet TCRdb's version contains in-frame clones alone and is incomplete. Among about 240,000 clones listed, 70% to 90% were seen once. The sequenced sample consisted of peripheral blood. Receptors were obtained from a woman in her sixties or seventies with active or convalescent COVID-19.

The CDR3 bases are TGTGCCAGTAGTTCCCCGACAGGGTATAGCAATCAGCCCCAGCATTTT. As protein: CASSSPTGYSNQPQHF. V and J are TRBV19 and TRBJ1-5; TRBD1 aligns across 7 bases. Germline values: CDR1 LNHDA, CDR2 SQIVND (reference sequence). The CDR3 totals 16 residues. V trimming: 5 bases; J trimming: 0 bases; junction bases outside the gene matches: 7.

The genes are TRBV5-8 and TRBJ1-1; no firm D call. The CDR3 spans 11 residues. Germline V gives CDR1 SGHTS, CDR2 YDEGEE. Trimming cost V 5 bases and J 1 base, with 3 bases left between them. DNA for the CDR3: TGTGCCAGCAGGAGGAACACTGAAGCTTTCTTT. Its translation is CASRRNTEAFF.

This clone was detected only a few times. V is TRBV19 and J is TRBJ1-5; 7 bases align to TRBD1. V shed 3 bases and J 6 bases; nucleotides not matched to a gene: 17. The CDR3 is 18 residues long. From germline, CDR1 is LNHDA and CDR2 SQIVND (reference sequence). The CDR3 reads CASSILTGQAWWGQPQHF. DNA for the CDR3: TGTGCCAGTAGTATTCTCACCGGACAGGCTTGGTGGGGTCAGCCCCAGCATTTT.

V usage is TRBV5-4 and J usage is TRBJ2-1; 8 nucleotides line up with TRBD2. J was trimmed by 2 bases and V by 1 base; bases with no gene match: 5. The CDR3 covers 16 residues. Per the germline V gene, CDR1 is SGHNT and CDR2 is YYREEE (reference sequence). Here the CDR3 DNA reads TGTGCCAGCAGCTTGTCCCCGGGGGGGACCTACAATGAGCAGTTCTTC. Amino acids: CASSLSPGGTYNEQFF.

The chain combines TRBV4-3 with TRBJ2-2; TRBD2 is a possible D gene (6 bases). The ends were cut back, 2 bases at V and 0 bases at J, with 13 bases in the middle. The CDR3 is made up of 17 amino acids. CDR1 and CDR2 from the germline V gene are LGHNA and YSLEER. Here the CDR3 DNA reads TGCGCCAGCAGCCAACGTGCGGGACGAGCGAACACCGGGGAGCTGTTTTTT. This sequence encodes CASSQRAGRANTGELFF.

V usage is TRBV18 and J usage is TRBJ1-2; TRBD1 might be the D (5 bases). Germline CDR1 reads KGHSH; CDR2 reads LQKENI. Trimming took off 3 bases at V and 5 bases at J, with 19 bases between the two ends. The CDR3 covers 16 residues. The DNA for the CDR3 is TGTGCCAGCTCACCCTCCGGGACGGCTAGCGGGTATGGCTACACCTTC. The encoded protein is CASSPSGTASGYGYTF.

The V gene is TRBV3-1 (or the pseudogene TRBV3-2), the J gene TRBJ2-7; no definite D call. The V and J ends lost 4 bases and 0 bases respectively, with 22 bases between them. In germline, CDR1 is LGHDT, CDR2 YNNKEL (reference sequence). The CDR3 length is 18 residues. The CDR3 loop is CASSPGLRPSPLSYEQYF. The DNA for the CDR3 is TGTGCCAGCAGCCCGGGTCTTCGTCCCTCCCCCCTCTCCTACGAGCAGTACTTC.

The chain joins TRBV3-1 (or the pseudogene TRBV3-2) to TRBJ1-2; weak D call: TRBD1 (6 bases). V was cut by 6 bases and J by 1 base, with 15 bases left in between. CDR3 length: 15 amino acids. Germline CDR1 reads LGHDT; CDR2 reads YNNKEL (reference sequence). The CDR3 nucleotides read TGTGCCAGCAGTTTTCAGGGGAAAGGTAACTATGGCTACACCTTC. Protein product: CASSFQGKGNYGYTF.

This chain joins TRBV6-1 and TRBJ1-2, with D unclear. Germline V gives CDR1 MNHNS, CDR2 SASEGT. Between the trimmed V and J ends, which lost 8 bases and 2 bases, there was a span of 9 bases. The CDR3 is 12 residues long. For the CDR3, the DNA is TGTGCCAGCCATGGAGCAAACTATGGCTACACCTTC. Its translation: CASHGANYGYTF.

The rearrangement links TRBV3-1 (or the pseudogene TRBV3-2) to TRBJ2-7; maybe TRBD2 (5 bases). The CDR3 extends over 16 amino acids. CDR1 and CDR2 (germline): LGHDT, YNNKEL (reference sequence). Deletions cut 4 bases from V and 4 bases from J, with 20 bases between. In nucleotides, the CDR3 is TGTGCCAGCAGCCCATCGGACTGCTGGGCGAATTACGAGCAGTACTTC. It codes for CASSPSDCWANYEQYF.

CDR3 in DNA: TGTGCCAGTAGTATAGATATCGCGGGAACGTATGGCTACACCTTC. Its translation is CASSIDIAGTYGYTF. The V call is TRBV19, the J call TRBJ1-2, with D unresolved. V dropped 0 bases and J dropped 5 bases, with 13 bases sitting between them. The germline V gene encodes CDR1 LNHDA and CDR2 SQIVND (reference sequence). CDR3 length: 15 amino acids. Full variable domain (outside the CDR3, taken from reference TRBV19 and TRBJ1-2): DGGITQSPKYLFRKEGQNVTLSCEQNLNHDAMYWYRQDPGQGLRLIYYSQIVNDFQKGDIAEGYSVSREKKESFPLTVTSAQKNPTAFYLCASSIDIAGTYGYTFGSGTRLTVV.

The chain links TRBV25-1 to TRBJ1-4; D is perhaps TRBD1 (6 bases). The germline V gene has CDR1 MGHDK and CDR2 SYGVNS. V lost 5 bases to trimming and J lost 8 bases, with 18 bases between them. CDR3 size: 15 residues. The CDR3 coding sequence is TGTGCCAGCAGTTTGGGGGCCGTCCCGACGGAAAAACTGTTTTTT. This translates into CASSLGAVPTEKLFF.

This clone showed up just once. The genes are TRBV4-1 and TRBJ2-2; unclear D gene. With 0 bases removed from V and 7 bases from J, the gap between germline ends came to 3 bases. The germline gives CDR1 MGHRA, CDR2 YSYEKL. CDR3 length: 12 amino acids. CDR3 residues: CASSQDFGELFF. As DNA, the CDR3 is TGCGCCAGCAGCCAAGACTTCGGGGAGCTGTTTTTT.

The chain uses TRBV7-8 and TRBJ2-1; 7 nucleotides agree with TRBD1. V lost 0 bases to trimming and J lost 6 bases; unmatched junction nucleotides: 8. This CDR3 is built from 16 residues. Germline V lookup: CDR1 SGHVS, CDR2 FQNEAQ. Written as DNA, the CDR3 is TGTGCCAGCAGCTTAGCGCCAGGACAGGTATCCAATGAGCAGTTCTTC. It encodes CASSLAPGQVSNEQFF. Combining the CDR3 with reference TRBV7-8 and TRBJ2-1 gives the whole variable domain GAGVSQSPRYKVAKRGQDVALRCDPISGHVSLFWYQQALGQGPEFLTYFQNEAQLDKSGLPSDRFFAERPEGSVSTLKIQRTQQEDSAVYLCASSLAPGQVSNEQFFGPGTRLTVL.

This chain links TRBV12-3 or TRBV12-4 with TRBJ2-7; D possibly corresponds to TRBD1 (6 bases). The V and J ends lost 5 bases and 6 bases respectively, with 14 bases between them. The CDR3 is made up of 13 amino acids. CDR3: CASSPGTPLEQYF. CDR3 coding DNA: TGTGCCAGCAGTCCCGGGACACCCCTCGAGCAGTACTTC.

V gene TRBV19 combines with J gene TRBJ1-2, with 8 bases that match TRBD1. J was trimmed by 7 bases and V by 5 bases; bases with no gene match: 9. The CDR3 covers 14 residues. Per germline, CDR1 LNHDA and CDR2 SQIVND (reference sequence). The CDR3 DNA sequence: TGTGCCAGTAGTTCCCGGGACAGGCCCTTTGGCTACACCTTC. It translates to CASSSRDRPFGYTF.

The CDR3 sequence is CASSVYYTLRTGELFF. In DNA form, the CDR3 reads TGTGCCAGCAGCGTGTACTATACGCTGAGGACCGGGGAGCTGTTTTTT. The J gene is TRBJ2-2, the V gene TRBV9; D gene uncertain. The CDR3 spans 16 residues. With 2 bases removed from V and 5 bases from J, the gap between germline ends came to 16 bases. CDR1 SGDLS and CDR2 YYNGEE come from the germline V gene.

The chain couples TRBV7-9 to TRBJ2-1; D is unresolved. Deletions cut 3 bases from V and 7 bases from J, with 16 bases between. This CDR3 is 15 amino acids long. Germline CDR1 is SEHNR and CDR2 is FQNEAQ (reference sequence). CDR3 residues: CASSLIDKPWNEQFF. The CDR3 DNA reads as TGTGCCAGCAGCTTGATAGACAAGCCATGGAATGAGCAGTTCTTC.

This chain links TRBV6-2 or TRBV6-3 with TRBJ1-2; 10 nucleotides align to TRBD1. This CDR3 is 13 amino acids long. The V gene's germline CDR1 is MNHEY and CDR2 SVGEGT. The ends lost 6 bases at V and 6 bases at J; junction bases unmatched: 4. The CDR3 loop reads CASSRQGAHGYTF. CDR3 sequence (DNA): TGTGCCAGCAGCCGACAGGGGGCGCATGGCTACACCTTC.

V and J are TRBV6-4 and TRBJ1-6; 7 positions match TRBD1. V lost 6 bases to trimming and J lost 9 bases; unmatched junction nucleotides: 14. Germline V lookup: CDR1 MRHNA, CDR2 SNTAGT. This CDR3 has 16 amino acids. The CDR3 here is CASSAERQGAGSPLHF. CDR3 sequence (DNA): TGTGCCAGCAGCGCCGAGCGACAGGGCGCTGGTTCACCCCTCCACTTT.

The chain employs TRBV5-4 and TRBJ1-3; 8 bases fit TRBD1. CDR1 is SGHNT, CDR2 YYREEE, per germline (reference sequence). The CDR3 contains 14 residues. Trimming cost V 3 bases and J 8 bases; bases outside gene matches: 7. The chain's CDR3 is CASSSGGKVDTIYF. As DNA, the CDR3 is TGTGCCAGCAGCTCAGGGGGCAAGGTGGACACCATATATTTT.

V and J are TRBV3-1 (or the pseudogene TRBV3-2) and TRBJ1-3; perhaps TRBD1 as D (5 bases). V dropped 4 bases and J dropped 2 bases, with 9 bases sitting between them. The V gene's germline CDR1 is LGHDT and CDR2 YNNKEL (reference sequence). The CDR3 totals 14 residues. The CDR3 sequence is CASSPGRAGNTIYF. The CDR3 DNA follows: TGTGCCAGCAGCCCCGGCAGGGCTGGAAACACCATATATTTT.